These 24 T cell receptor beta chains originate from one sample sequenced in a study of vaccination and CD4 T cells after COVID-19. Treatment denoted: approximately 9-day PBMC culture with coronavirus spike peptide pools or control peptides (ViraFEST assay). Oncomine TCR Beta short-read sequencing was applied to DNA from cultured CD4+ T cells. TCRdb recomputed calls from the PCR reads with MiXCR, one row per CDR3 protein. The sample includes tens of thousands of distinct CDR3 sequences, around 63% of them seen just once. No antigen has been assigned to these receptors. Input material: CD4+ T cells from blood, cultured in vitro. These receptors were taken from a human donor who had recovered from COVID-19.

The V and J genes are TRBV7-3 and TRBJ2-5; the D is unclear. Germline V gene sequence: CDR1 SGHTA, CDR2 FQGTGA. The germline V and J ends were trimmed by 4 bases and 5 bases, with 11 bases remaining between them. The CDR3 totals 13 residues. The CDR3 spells CASSWTVGETQYF. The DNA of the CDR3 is TGTGCCAGCAGCTGGACCGTGGGCGAGACCCAGTACTTC.

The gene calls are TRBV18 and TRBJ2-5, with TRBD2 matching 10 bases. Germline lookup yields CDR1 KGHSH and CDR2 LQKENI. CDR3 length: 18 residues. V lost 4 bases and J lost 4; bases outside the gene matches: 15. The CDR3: CASSRRTRVAGGGETQYF. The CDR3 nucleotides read TGTGCCAGCTCACGACGAACCAGGGTAGCGGGAGGTGGAGAGACCCAGTACTTC.

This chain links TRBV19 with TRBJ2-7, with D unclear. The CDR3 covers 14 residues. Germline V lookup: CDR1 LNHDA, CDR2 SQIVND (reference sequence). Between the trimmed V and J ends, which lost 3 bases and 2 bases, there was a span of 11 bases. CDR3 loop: CASSINFGPYEQYF. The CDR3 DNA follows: TGTGCCAGTAGTATTAACTTTGGGCCCTACGAGCAGTACTTC.

CDR3 region: CASGDRGRQYGYTF. CDR3 in DNA: TGTGCCAGCGGGGACAGGGGGCGGCAATATGGCTACACCTTC. V gene TRBV6-1 combines with J gene TRBJ1-2, with 12 positions matching TRBD1. The V gene end was trimmed by 8 bases and the J gene end by 5 bases; junction bases not matched to a gene: 6. The CDR3 sequence is 14 residues long. Per the germline V gene, CDR1 is MNHNS and CDR2 is SASEGT.

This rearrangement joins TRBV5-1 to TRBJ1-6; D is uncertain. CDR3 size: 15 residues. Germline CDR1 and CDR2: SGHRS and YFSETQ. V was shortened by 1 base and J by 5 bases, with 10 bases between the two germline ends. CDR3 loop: CASSLSSNNNSPLHF. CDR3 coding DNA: TGCGCCAGCAGCTTGTCGTCGAATAATAATTCACCCCTCCACTTT.

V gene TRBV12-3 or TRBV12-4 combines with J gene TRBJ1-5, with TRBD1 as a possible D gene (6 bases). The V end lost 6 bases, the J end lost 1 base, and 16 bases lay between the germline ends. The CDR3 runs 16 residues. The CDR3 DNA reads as TGTGCCAGCAGCCTATGGGGGGCGCGAAGCAATCAGCCCCAGCATTTT. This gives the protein CASSLWGARSNQPQHF.

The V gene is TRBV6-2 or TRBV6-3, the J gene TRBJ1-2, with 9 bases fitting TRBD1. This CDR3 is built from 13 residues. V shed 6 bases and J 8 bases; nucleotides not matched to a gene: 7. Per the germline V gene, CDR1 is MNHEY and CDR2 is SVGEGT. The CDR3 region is CASRRTGEGGYTF. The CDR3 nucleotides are TGTGCCAGCAGACGGACAGGGGAGGGAGGCTACACCTTC.

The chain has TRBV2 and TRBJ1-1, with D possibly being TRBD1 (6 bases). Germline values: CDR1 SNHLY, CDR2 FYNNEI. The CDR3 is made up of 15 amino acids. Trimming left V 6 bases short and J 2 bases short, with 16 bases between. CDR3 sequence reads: CASRAPGQRNTEAFF. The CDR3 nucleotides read TGTGCCAGCAGGGCCCCAGGACAGCGAAACACTGAAGCTTTCTTT.

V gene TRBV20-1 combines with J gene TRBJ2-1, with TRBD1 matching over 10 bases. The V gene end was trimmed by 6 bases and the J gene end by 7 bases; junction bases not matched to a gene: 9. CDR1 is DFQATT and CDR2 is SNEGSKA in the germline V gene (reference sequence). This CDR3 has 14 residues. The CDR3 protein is CSAPAGQGLNEQFF. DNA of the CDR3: TGCAGTGCCCCGGCGGGACAGGGGTTGAATGAGCAGTTCTTC.

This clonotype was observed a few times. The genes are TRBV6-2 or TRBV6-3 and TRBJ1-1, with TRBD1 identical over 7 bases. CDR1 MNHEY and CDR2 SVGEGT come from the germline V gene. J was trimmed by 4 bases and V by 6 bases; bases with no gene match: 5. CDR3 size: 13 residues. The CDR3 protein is CASRDQGGTEAFF. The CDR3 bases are TGTGCCAGCAGAGATCAGGGGGGCACTGAAGCTTTCTTT.

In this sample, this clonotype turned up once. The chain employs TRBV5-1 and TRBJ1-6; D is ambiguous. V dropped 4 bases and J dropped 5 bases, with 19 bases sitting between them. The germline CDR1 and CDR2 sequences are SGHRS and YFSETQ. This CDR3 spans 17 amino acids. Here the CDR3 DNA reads TGCGCCAGCAGCCTGCTAACCTCGGACTGGAATAATTCACCCCTCCACTTT. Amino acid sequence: CASSLLTSDWNNSPLHF.

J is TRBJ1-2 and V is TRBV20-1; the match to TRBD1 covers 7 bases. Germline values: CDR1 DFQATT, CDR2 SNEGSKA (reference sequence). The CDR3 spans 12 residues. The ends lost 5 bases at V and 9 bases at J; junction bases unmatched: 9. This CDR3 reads CSAELGQISYTF. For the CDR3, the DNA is TGCAGTGCTGAATTGGGACAGATCAGCTACACCTTC.

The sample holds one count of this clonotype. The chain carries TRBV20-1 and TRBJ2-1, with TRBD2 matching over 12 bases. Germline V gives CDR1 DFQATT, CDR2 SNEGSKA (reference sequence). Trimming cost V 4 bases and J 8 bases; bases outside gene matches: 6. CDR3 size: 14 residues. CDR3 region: CSANPSGGAYEQFF. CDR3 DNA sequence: TGCAGTGCTAACCCTAGCGGGGGGGCCTATGAGCAGTTCTTC.

The CDR3 spells CASSLGGLAKNIQYF. CDR3 DNA sequence: TGTGCCAGCAGCTTAGGTGGGTTAGCCAAAAACATTCAGTACTTC. V is TRBV7-9 and J is TRBJ2-4; D call uncertain. Germline V gives CDR1 SEHNR, CDR2 FQNEAQ (reference sequence). Trimming took 1 base from V and 0 from J, leaving 7 bases between them. This CDR3 has 15 residues.

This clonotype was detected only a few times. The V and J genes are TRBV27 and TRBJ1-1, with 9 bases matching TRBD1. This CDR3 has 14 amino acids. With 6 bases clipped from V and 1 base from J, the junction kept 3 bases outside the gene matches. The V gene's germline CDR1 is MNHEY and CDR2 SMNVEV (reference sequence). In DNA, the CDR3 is TGTGCCAGCAGAACGACAGGGGGGAACACTGAAGCTTTCTTT. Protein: CASRTTGGNTEAFF.

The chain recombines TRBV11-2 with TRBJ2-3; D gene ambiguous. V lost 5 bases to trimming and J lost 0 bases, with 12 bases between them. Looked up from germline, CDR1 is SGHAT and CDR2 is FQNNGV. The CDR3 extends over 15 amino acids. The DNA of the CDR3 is TGTGCCAGCAGCCCGCAAGGACGGAGCACAGATACGCAGTATTTT. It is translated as CASSPQGRSTDTQYF.

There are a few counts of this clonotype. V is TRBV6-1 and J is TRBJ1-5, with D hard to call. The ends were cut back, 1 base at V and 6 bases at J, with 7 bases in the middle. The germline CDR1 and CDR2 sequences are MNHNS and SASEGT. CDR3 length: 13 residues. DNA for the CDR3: TGTGCCAGCAGTGAAGATGGTATTCAGCCCCAGCATTTT. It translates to CASSEDGIQPQHF.

CDR3 sequence: CASSPRGQGEAYPYEQYF. The DNA for the CDR3 is TGTGCCAGCAGCCCCAGGGGACAGGGGGAGGCTTACCCCTACGAGCAGTACTTC. The chain couples TRBV7-2 to TRBJ2-7; 11 nucleotides line up with TRBD1. V trimming: 5 bases; J trimming: 2 bases; junction bases outside the gene matches: 14. Germline assignment: CDR1 SGHTA and CDR2 FQGNSA. The CDR3 length is 18 residues. The whole variable domain, remainder taken from reference TRBV7-2 and TRBJ2-7, is GAGVSQSPSNKVTEKGKDVELRCDPISGHTALYWYRQSLGQGLEFLIYFQGNSAPDKSGLPSDRFSAERTGGSVSTLTIQRTQQEDSAVYLCASSPRGQGEAYPYEQYFGPGTRLTVT.

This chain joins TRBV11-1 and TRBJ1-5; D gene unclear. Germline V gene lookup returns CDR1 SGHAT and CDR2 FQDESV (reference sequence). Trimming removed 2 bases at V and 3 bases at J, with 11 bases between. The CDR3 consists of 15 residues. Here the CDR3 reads CASSLSGSPNQPQHF. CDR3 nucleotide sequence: TGTGCCAGCAGCTTAAGCGGTAGCCCCAATCAGCCCCAGCATTTT.

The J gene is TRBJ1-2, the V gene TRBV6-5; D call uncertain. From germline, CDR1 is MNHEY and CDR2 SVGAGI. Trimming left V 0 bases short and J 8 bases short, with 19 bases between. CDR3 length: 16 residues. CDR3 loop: CASSYSSSPSEEGYTF. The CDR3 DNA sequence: TGTGCCAGCAGTTACTCTTCCAGTCCATCAGAGGAGGGCTACACCTTC.

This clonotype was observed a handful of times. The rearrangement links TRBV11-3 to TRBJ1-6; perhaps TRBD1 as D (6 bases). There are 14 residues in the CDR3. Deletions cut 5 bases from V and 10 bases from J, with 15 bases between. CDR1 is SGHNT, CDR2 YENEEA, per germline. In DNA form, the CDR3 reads TGTGCCAGCAGCACTGGACAGTCGCAATCACCCCTCCACTTT. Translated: CASSTGQSQSPLHF.

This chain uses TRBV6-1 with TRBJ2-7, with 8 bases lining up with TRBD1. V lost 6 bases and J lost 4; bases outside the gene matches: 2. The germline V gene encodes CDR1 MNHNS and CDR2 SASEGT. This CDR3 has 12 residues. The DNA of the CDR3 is TGTGCCAGCAGGGGACAGGTATACGAGCAGTACTTC. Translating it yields CASRGQVYEQYF.

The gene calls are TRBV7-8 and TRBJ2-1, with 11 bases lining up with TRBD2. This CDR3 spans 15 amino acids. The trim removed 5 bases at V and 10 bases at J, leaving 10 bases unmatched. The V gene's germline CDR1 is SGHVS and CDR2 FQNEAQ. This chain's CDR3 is CASSVLAGVPGEQFF. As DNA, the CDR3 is TGTGCCAGCAGCGTACTAGCGGGAGTTCCAGGAGAGCAGTTCTTC. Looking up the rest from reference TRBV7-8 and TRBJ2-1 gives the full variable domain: GAGVSQSPRYKVAKRGQDVALRCDPISGHVSLFWYQQALGQGPEFLTYFQNEAQLDKSGLPSDRFFAERPEGSVSTLKIQRTQQEDSAVYLCASSVLAGVPGEQFFGPGTRLTVL.

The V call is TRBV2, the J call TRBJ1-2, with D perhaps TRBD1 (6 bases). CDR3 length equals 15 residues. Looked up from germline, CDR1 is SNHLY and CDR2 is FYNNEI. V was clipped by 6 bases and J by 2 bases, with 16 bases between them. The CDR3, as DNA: TGTGCCAGCAGCCCCTTCGTGGGGGCCAACTATGGCTACACCTTC. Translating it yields CASSPFVGANYGYTF.